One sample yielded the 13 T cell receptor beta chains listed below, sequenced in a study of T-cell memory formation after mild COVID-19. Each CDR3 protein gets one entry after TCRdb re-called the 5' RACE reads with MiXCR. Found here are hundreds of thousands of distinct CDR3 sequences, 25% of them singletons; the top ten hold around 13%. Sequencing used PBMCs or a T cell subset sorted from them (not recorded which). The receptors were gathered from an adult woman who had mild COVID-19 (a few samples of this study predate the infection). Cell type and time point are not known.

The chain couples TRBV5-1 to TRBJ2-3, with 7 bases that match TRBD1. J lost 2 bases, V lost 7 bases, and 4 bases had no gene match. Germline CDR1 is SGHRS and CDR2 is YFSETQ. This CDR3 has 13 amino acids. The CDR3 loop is CASADRPTDTQYF. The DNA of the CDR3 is TGCGCCAGCGCGGACAGGCCCACAGATACGCAGTATTTT. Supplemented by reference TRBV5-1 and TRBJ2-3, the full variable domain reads KAGVTQTPRYLIKTRGQQVTLSCSPISGHRSVSWYQQTPGQGLQFLFEYFSETQRNKGNFPGRFSGRQFSNSRSEMNVSTLELGDSALYLCASADRPTDTQYFGPGTRLTVL.

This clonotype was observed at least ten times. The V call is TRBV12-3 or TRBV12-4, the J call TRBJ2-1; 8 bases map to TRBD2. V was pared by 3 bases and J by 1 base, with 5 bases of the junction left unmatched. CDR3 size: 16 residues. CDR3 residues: CASSFPGLGSYNEQFF. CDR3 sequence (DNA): TGTGCCAGCAGTTTCCCGGGACTAGGGTCCTACAATGAGCAGTTCTTC.

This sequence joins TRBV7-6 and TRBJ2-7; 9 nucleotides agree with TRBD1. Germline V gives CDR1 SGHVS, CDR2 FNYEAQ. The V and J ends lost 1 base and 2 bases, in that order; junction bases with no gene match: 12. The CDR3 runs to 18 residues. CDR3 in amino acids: CASSLGTGVNPSPYEQYF. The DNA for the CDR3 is TGTGCCAGCAGCTTAGGGACAGGGGTGAACCCCTCTCCCTACGAGCAGTACTTC.

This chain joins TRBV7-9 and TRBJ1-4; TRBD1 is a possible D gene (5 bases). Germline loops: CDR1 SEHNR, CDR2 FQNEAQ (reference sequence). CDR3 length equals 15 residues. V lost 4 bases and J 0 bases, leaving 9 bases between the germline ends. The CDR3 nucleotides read TGTGCCAGCAGCTCCGACAGACCAACTAATGAAAAACTGTTTTTT. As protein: CASSSDRPTNEKLFF.

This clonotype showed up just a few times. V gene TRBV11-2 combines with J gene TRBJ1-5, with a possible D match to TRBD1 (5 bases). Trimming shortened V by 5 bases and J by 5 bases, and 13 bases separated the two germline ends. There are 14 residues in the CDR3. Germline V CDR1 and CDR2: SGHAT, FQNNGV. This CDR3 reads CASSLGGGDQPQHF. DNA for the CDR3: TGTGCCAGCAGCCTAGGCGGGGGAGATCAGCCCCAGCATTTT. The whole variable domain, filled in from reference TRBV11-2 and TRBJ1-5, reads EAGVAQSPRYKIIEKRQSVAFWCNPISGHATLYWYQQILGQGPKLLIQFQNNGVVDDSQLPKDRFSAERLKGVDSTLKIQPAKLEDSAVYLCASSLGGGDQPQHFGDGTRLSIL.

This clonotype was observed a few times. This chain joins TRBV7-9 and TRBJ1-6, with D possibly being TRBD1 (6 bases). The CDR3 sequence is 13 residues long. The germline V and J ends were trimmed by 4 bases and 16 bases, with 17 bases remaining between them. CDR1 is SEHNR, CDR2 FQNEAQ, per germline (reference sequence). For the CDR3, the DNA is TGTGCCAGCAGCTCCCCCGGGGGGCTCCTTCTCCACTTT. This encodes CASSSPGGLLLHF.

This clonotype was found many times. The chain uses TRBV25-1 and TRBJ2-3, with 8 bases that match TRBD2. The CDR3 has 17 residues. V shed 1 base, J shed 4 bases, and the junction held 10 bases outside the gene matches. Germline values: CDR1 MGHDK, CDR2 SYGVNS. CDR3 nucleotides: TGTGCCAGCAGTGAATGGTCACGGGAGGGAGTCGCAGATACGCAGTATTTT. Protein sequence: CASSEWSREGVADTQYF.

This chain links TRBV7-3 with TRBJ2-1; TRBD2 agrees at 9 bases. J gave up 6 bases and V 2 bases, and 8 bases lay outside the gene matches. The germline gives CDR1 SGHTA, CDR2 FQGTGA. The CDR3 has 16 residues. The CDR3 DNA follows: TGTGCCAGCAGCTTAGGCGGCGGGAGGGCCACCAATGAGCAGTTCTTC. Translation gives CASSLGGGRATNEQFF.

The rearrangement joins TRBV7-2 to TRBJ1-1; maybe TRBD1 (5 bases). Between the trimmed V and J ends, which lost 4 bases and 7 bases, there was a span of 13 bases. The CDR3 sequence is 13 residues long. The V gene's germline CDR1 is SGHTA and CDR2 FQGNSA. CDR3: CASSSVRGFEAFF. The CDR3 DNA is TGTGCCAGCAGCTCTGTGCGGGGGTTTGAAGCTTTCTTT. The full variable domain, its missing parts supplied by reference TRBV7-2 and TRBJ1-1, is GAGVSQSPSNKVTEKGKDVELRCDPISGHTALYWYRQSLGQGLEFLIYFQGNSAPDKSGLPSDRFSAERTGGSVSTLTIQRTQQEDSAVYLCASSSVRGFEAFFGQGTRLTVV.

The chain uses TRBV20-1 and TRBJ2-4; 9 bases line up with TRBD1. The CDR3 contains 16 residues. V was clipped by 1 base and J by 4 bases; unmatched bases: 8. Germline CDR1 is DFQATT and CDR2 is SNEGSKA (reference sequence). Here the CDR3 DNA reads TGCAGTGCTAGAGTCACGGAGGGGACAGGGAAAAACATTCAGTACTTC. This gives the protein CSARVTEGTGKNIQYF.

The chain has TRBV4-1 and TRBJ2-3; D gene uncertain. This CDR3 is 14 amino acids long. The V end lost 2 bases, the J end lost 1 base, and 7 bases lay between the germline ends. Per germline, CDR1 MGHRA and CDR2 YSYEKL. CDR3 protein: CASSQRAGTDTQYF. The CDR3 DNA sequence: TGCGCCAGCAGCCAAAGAGCTGGCACAGATACGCAGTATTTT.

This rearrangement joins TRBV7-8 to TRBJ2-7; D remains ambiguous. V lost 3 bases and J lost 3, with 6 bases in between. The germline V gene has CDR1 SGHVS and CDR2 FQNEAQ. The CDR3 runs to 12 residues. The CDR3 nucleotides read TGTGCCAGCAGCTTGCCTTACTACGAGCAGTACTTC. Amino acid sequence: CASSLPYYEQYF.

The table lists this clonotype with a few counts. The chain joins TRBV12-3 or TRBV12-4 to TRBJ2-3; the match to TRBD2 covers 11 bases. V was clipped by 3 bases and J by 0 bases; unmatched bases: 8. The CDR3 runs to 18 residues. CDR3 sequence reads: CASSLRLAGGASTDTQYF. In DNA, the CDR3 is TGTGCCAGCAGTTTGAGGCTAGCGGGGGGTGCTAGCACAGATACGCAGTATTTT.